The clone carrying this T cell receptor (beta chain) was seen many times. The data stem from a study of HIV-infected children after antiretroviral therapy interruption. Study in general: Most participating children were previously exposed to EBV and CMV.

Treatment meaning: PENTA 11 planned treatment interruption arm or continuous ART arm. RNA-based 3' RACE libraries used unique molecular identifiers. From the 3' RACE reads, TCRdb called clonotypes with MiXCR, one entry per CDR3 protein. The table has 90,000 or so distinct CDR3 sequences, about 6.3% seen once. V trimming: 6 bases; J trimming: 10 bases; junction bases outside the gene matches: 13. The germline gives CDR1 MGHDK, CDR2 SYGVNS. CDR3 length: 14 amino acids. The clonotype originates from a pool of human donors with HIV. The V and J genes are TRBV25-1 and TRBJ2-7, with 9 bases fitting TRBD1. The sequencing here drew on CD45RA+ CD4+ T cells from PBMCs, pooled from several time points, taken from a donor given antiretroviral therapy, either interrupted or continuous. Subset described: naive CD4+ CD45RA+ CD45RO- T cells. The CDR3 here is CASRRGGQGNVQYF. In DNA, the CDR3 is TGTGCCAGCAGAAGAGGGGGACAGGGCAACGTTCAGTACTTC.